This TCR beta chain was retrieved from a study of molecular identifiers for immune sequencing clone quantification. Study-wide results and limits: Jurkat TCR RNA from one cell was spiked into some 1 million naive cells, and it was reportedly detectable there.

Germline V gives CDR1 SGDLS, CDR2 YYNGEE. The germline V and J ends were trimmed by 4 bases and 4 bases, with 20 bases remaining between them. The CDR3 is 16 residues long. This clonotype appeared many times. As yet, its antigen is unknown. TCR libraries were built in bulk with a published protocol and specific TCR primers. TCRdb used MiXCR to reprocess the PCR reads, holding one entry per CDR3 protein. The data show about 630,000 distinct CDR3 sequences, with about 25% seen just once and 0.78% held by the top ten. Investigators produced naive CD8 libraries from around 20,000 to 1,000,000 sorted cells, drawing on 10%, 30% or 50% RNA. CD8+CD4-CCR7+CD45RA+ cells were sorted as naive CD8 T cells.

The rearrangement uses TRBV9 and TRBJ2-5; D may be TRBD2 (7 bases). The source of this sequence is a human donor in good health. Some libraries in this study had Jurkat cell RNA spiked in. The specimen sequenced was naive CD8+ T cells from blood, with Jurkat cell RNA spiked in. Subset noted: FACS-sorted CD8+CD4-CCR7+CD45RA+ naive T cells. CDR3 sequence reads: CASSPLTSPRGETQYF. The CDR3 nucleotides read TGTGCCAGCAGCCCGCTGACTAGCCCCAGGGGAGAGACCCAGTACTTC. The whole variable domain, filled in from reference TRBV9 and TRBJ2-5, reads DSGVTQTPKHLITATGQRVTLRCSPRSGDLSVYWYQQSLDQGLQFLIQYYNGEERAKGNILERFSAQQFPDLHSELNLSSLELGDSALYFCASSPLTSPRGETQYFGPGTRLLVL.